The T cell receptor (beta chain) described here comes from a study of metastatic and nonmetastatic thyroid tumors. Until they underwent thyroid surgery, no patient had received any treatment. This clone was detected only a few times. The junction departs from the called germline gene at one end, perhaps through a read error. TCRdb re-called clones via MiXCR from the PCR reads. The sample shows under 95,000 clones, 10% to 15% of them seen only once. Germline CDR1 and CDR2: MNHEY and SVGEGT. The CDR3 is 14 amino acids. The genes are TRBV6-2 or TRBV6-3 and TRBJ2-5; TRBD2 matches at 8 bases. The sequence came from a female donor with papillary thyroid cancer or a benign thyroid nodule (not recorded which). Some clones in this sample may be carry-over from other donors' samples. Sequencing was done on a sample of blood. The CDR3 DNA follows: TGTGCCAGCGTGGACGGGAGGGACCAAGAGACCCAGTACTTT. It is translated as CASVDGRDQETQYF.